These T cell receptor beta chains were read from a single sample in a study of human T cells and chemical hapten exposure. TCRdb reprocessed the RACE reads via MiXCR and lists one record per CDR3 protein. The data contain approximately 350,000 distinct CDR3 sequences, about 6.3% of them singletons. The sequencing used whole blood, collected in connection with sensitization to the hapten diphenylcyclopropenone (DPC). Receptors were obtained from a woman under 30 with alopecia areata. Some clones in this sample may be carry-over from other donors' samples. Both conserved end residues are part of each CDR3. The D gene is left open where the match is weak. Part of the rows lack a size; the others show once, few, many or a class for expanded clones.

v_gene	abundance	j_gene	d_gene	CDR3nt	CDR3aa
TRBV24-1	many	TRBJ1-5	NA	TGTGCCACCAGTGATTTTAAGGGGGTGGAGATTCGCTTGCCCAGGCAGCCCCAGCATTTT	CATSDFKGVEIRLPRQPQHF
TRBV6-5	NA	TRBJ1-1	TRBD1	TGTGCCAGCAGTTACTCTAACAGGGCGCAGGGGGCTGAAGCTTTCTTT	CASSYSNRAQGAEAFF
TRBV10-3	many	TRBJ2-3	NA	TGTGCCATCAGTGAGACCATCACTCCCTCCCGTACAGATACGCAGTATTTT	CAISETITPSRTDTQYF
TRBV6-6	NA	TRBJ2-7	NA	TGTGCCAGCAGTTCCCCCGCCGGGACCTCCTACGAGCAGTACTTC	CASSSPAGTSYEQYF
TRBV7-6	many	TRBJ1-1	NA	TGTGCCAGCAGCTTAGTCAGCGGGAATCTCGCTGAAGCTTTCTTT	CASSLVSGNLAEAFF
TRBV29-1	many	TRBJ2-1	NA	TGCAGCGGGGGACGGTCCCTCTACAATGAGCAGTTCTTC	CSGGRSLYNEQFF
TRBV5-1	many	TRBJ1-1	NA	TGCGCCAGCAGCTTGCGGCAGGACACTGAAGCTTTCTTT	CASSLRQDTEAFF
TRBV6-5	many	TRBJ1-3	TRBD1	TGTGCCAGCAGTTACCTCCGAAGTCAGGGGGACCTAAACACCATATATTTT	CASSYLRSQGDLNTIYF
TRBV7-3	NA	TRBJ2-2	NA	TGTGCCAGCAGCTTTAGGGGCGCCCGGGAGCTGTTTTTT	CASSFRGARELFF
TRBV20-1	few	TRBJ2-1	NA	TGCAGTGCTTCTAGGGACCCTTACAATGAGCAGTTCTTC	CSASRDPYNEQFF
TRBV7-3	few	TRBJ2-1	TRBD2	TGTGCCAGCAGCTCGATCTCGGGACTAGTCTCTGCGGAGCAGTTCTTC	CASSSISGLVSAEQFF
TRBV29-1	NA	TRBJ2-1	NA	TGCAGCGTTTCGTACAATGAGCAGTTCTTC	CSVSYNEQFF
TRBV7-8	many	TRBJ2-3	TRBD2	TGTGCCAGCAGCGATAGCGGGAGTAGCACAGATACGCAGTATTTT	CASSDSGSSTDTQYF
TRBV28	few	TRBJ2-1	TRBD2	TGTGCCAGCAGTCAATATGGCGGGGGGACCCCCTACAATGAGCAGTTCTTC	CASSQYGGGTPYNEQFF
TRBV20-1	many	TRBJ1-5	TRBD1	TGCAGTGGAACCACAGGGGGCCGGAATCAGCCCCAGCATTTT	CSGTTGGRNQPQHF
TRBV20-1	NA	TRBJ1-1	NA	TGCAGTGCGGGGGGGGATACAAACACTGAAGCTTTCTTT	CSAGGDTNTEAFF
TRBV5-1	many	TRBJ1-1	NA	TGCGCCAGCAGCTCAGCAGGGGCCACTGAAGCTTTCTTT	CASSSAGATEAFF
TRBV6-6	many	TRBJ1-2	TRBD1	TGTGCCAGCAGTTACCGAATGGGACAGGGGAACTATGGCTACACCTTC	CASSYRMGQGNYGYTF
TRBV6-2/TRBV6-3	NA	TRBJ2-7	NA	TGTGCCAGCGGGTTAAATGGGTACGAGCAGTACTTC	CASGLNGYEQYF
TRBV15	many	TRBJ1-2	NA	TGTGCCACCAGCAGAGACAACTATGGCTACACCTTC	CATSRDNYGYTF
TRBV20-1	NA	TRBJ1-2	NA	TGCAGTGCTAGAGTCCAGACCTATGGCTACACCTTC	CSARVQTYGYTF
TRBV6-6	NA	TRBJ1-4	NA	TGTGCCAGCAGCCTACAAGGGTTTTCGACTAATGAAAAACTGTTTTTT	CASSLQGFSTNEKLFF
TRBV7-9	NA	TRBJ1-3	NA	TGTGCCAGCAGCCCGCCGAGTGATGGAAACACCATATATTTT	CASSPPSDGNTIYF
TRBV6-2/TRBV6-3	many	TRBJ1-6	NA	TGTGCCAGCAGTTACGTGTCTGGCAGACCGCACCGGATTTCACCCCTCCACTTT	CASSYVSGRPHRISPLHF
TRBV9	few	TRBJ2-3	TRBD2	TGTGCCAGCAGCGAGGGACTAGCGGCGCACACAGATACGCAGTATTTT	CASSEGLAAHTDTQYF